Presented here are 10 T cell receptor beta chains from one specimen sequenced in a study of shared clonotypes between healthy human individuals. The data were produced by immunoSEQ multiplex PCR, yet TCRdb's version contains in-frame clones alone and is incomplete. In the table there are about 2.4 million clones, 93% of which are singletons. The sequencing sample was made of naive CD4+ T cells from PBMCs. Subset: CD45RA+ positively selected. These receptors originate from a young man in good health. Some clones in this sample may be carry-over from other donors' samples.

This sequence joins TRBV5-1 and TRBJ1-2, with unresolved D. The CDR3 runs 14 residues. Germline lookup yields CDR1 SGHRS and CDR2 YFSETQ. V was trimmed by 0 bases and J by 2 bases, leaving 8 bases between them. The CDR3 DNA is TGCGCCAGCAGCTTGGCGGGTTGGAACTATGGCTACACCTTC. Amino acid sequence: CASSLAGWNYGYTF.

This clone was recorded once. V usage is TRBV7-3 and J usage is TRBJ2-5; 11 bases match TRBD2. Per the germline V gene, CDR1 is SGHTA and CDR2 is FQGTGA. The trim removed 5 bases at V and 0 bases at J, leaving 8 bases unmatched. This CDR3 comprises 17 residues. The CDR3 loop reads CASSPGLAESYQETQYF. The CDR3 DNA sequence: TGTGCCAGCAGCCCGGGACTAGCGGAGTCCTACCAAGAGACCCAGTACTTC.

The rearrangement links TRBV10-3 to TRBJ2-7; 7 bases align to TRBD2. The CDR3 length is 12 residues. V shed 4 bases, J shed 7 bases, and the junction held 4 bases outside the gene matches. Germline assignment: CDR1 ENHRY and CDR2 SYGVKD. The CDR3 DNA sequence: TGTGCCATCAGTGGGGCTAGCGGAGAGCAGTACTTC. This codes for CAISGASGEQYF.

The genes are TRBV5-1 and TRBJ1-6, with a tentative D call TRBD1 (5 bases). There are 17 residues in the CDR3. CDR1 and CDR2 from the germline V gene are SGHRS and YFSETQ. The ends were cut back, 0 bases at V and 7 bases at J, with 17 bases in the middle. CDR3 residues: CASSLAGIGRANSPLHF. CDR3 bases: TGCGCCAGCAGCTTGGCAGGGATCGGCAGGGCGAATTCACCCCTCCACTTT.

This chain joins TRBV6-1 and TRBJ2-7, with a tentative D call TRBD2 (5 bases). CDR1 and CDR2 (germline): MNHNS, SASEGT. The CDR3 totals 13 residues. V was clipped by 2 bases and J by 6 bases, with 11 bases between them. The CDR3 nucleotides are TGTGCCAGCAGTGAATCGGGATTGGGCGAGCAGTACTTC. Translated, it gives CASSESGLGEQYF.

This chain links TRBV5-8 with TRBJ2-7; the D gene is possibly TRBD1 (6 bases). The ends were cut back, 4 bases at V and 2 bases at J, with 16 bases in the middle. Germline V CDR1 and CDR2: SGHTS, YDEGEE. The CDR3 runs 15 residues. This CDR3 is CASSRTGNRPYEQYF. The CDR3, as DNA: TGTGCCAGCAGCCGCACAGGGAATAGACCCTACGAGCAGTACTTC.

The chain recombines TRBV5-5 with TRBJ2-7; no definite D call. Between the trimmed V and J ends, which lost 0 bases and 0 bases, there was a span of 13 bases. Germline V CDR1 and CDR2: SGHKS, YYEKEE (reference sequence). The CDR3 totals 16 residues. The CDR3 nucleotides are TGTGCCAGCAGCTTGGTGGCAGGTGGGTACTCCTACGAGCAGTACTTC. Protein sequence: CASSLVAGGYSYEQYF. The variable domain in full, completed from reference TRBV5-5 and TRBJ2-7, reads DAGVTQSPTHLIKTRGQQVTLRCSPISGHKSVSWYQQVLGQGPQFIFQYYEKEERGRGNFPDRFSARQFPNYSSELNVNALLLGDSALYLCASSLVAGGYSYEQYFGPGTRLTVT.

With respect to this clone: The same CDR3 can be traced to other DNA sequences in this sample. This rearrangement joins TRBV5-4 to TRBJ2-1, with 7 bases that match TRBD2. The CDR3 covers 15 residues. Germline CDR1 is SGHNT and CDR2 is YYREEE (reference sequence). With 0 bases clipped from V and 3 bases from J, the junction kept 3 bases outside the gene matches. For the CDR3, the DNA is TGTGCCAGCAGCTTGGGTGGGAGGGACTACAATGAGCAGTTCTTC. This gives the protein CASSLGGRDYNEQFF.

V gene TRBV9 combines with J gene TRBJ1-2; no clear D. This CDR3 has 15 amino acids. V was shortened by 3 bases and J by 7 bases, with 19 bases between the two germline ends. CDR1 SGDLS and CDR2 YYNGEE come from the germline V gene. CDR3: CASSAIAFSGSGYTF. CDR3 nucleotides: TGTGCCAGCAGCGCAATCGCCTTTTCGGGTTCTGGCTACACCTTC.

This sequence joins TRBV20-1 and TRBJ2-3; D is undetermined. V was shortened by 6 bases and J by 5 bases, with 9 bases between the two germline ends. The germline V gene encodes CDR1 DFQATT and CDR2 SNEGSKA (reference sequence). This CDR3 contains 11 residues. CDR3 residues: CSAGRRDTQYF. CDR3 nucleotides: TGCAGTGCCGGACGGAGAGATACGCAGTATTTT.